Following are 14 T cell receptor beta chains from one sample sequenced in a study of PD-1 blockade in classical Hodgkin lymphoma. This sample's time point: cycle 4 day 1 (C4D1), after 5 to 7 weeks of nivolumab. All patients relapsed after autologous stem cell transplantation, and brentuximab vedotin exposure varied. The study isolated CD8+ T cells from thawed PBMCs by magnetic negative selection. TCRdb's table, derived via immunoSEQ multiplex PCR, lists solely in-frame clones and lacks some. Of several thousand clones in the sample, approximately 68% are singletons; the top ten hold roughly 30%. Sequencing was performed on CD8+ T cells from blood, taken before the fourth cycle of nivolumab. The receptors derive from a human donor with classical Hodgkin lymphoma.

The V gene is TRBV29-1, the J gene TRBJ2-7, with 8 bases that match TRBD2. The junction had 6 bases not matched to a gene; V was cut back by 5 bases and J by 0 bases. CDR3 size: 14 residues. Germline CDR1 SQVTM, CDR2 ANQGSEA. CDR3 coding DNA: TGCAGCGTTATACTAGCGGCCAGCTCCTACGAGCAGTACTTC. Translation gives CSVILAASSYEQYF.

The chain couples TRBV6-1 to TRBJ2-1; 10 bases line up with TRBD2. CDR1 and CDR2 from the germline V gene are MNHNS and SASEGT. V lost 8 bases and J lost 3; bases outside the gene matches: 7. The CDR3 has 15 amino acids. CDR3 DNA sequence: TGTGCCAGCGGGCTAGCGGGAGTTTTCTACAATGAGCAGTTCTTC. This translates into CASGLAGVFYNEQFF.

The chain has TRBV5-4 and TRBJ2-7, with 7 bases that match TRBD1. Germline V CDR1 and CDR2: SGHNT, YYREEE (reference sequence). V lost 5 bases to trimming and J lost 2 bases; unmatched junction nucleotides: 7. The CDR3 loop spans 14 amino acids. The CDR3 region is CASSNRDSPYEQYF. CDR3 DNA: TGTGCCAGCAGTAACCGGGACAGCCCCTACGAGCAGTACTTC.

This chain links TRBV27 with TRBJ2-1; 14 bases fit TRBD2. The ends lost 6 bases at V and 1 base at J; junction bases unmatched: 8. The V gene's germline CDR1 is MNHEY and CDR2 SMNVEV (reference sequence). This CDR3 comprises 18 residues. The CDR3 region has the DNA TGTGCCAGCAGCACCGGGACTAGCGGGAGTGGGTCCTACAATGAGCAGTTCTTC. Its protein product is CASSTGTSGSGSYNEQFF.

The J gene is TRBJ2-3, the V gene TRBV21-1; the listed D gene, TRBD1, was not tested against the DNA. TRBV21-1 is annotated as a pseudogene. The CDR3 loop spans 15 amino acids. The CDR3 here is CASRPTGTPTDTQYF. In nucleotides, the CDR3 is TGTGCCAGTAGACCGACAGGGACCCCCACAGATACGCAGTATTTT.

The chain links TRBV6-1 to TRBJ2-7; 8 nucleotides agree with TRBD1. The CDR3 covers 14 residues. Germline V gene data show CDR1 as MNHNS and CDR2 as SASEGT. V dropped 4 bases and J dropped 3; count of bases not matched to a gene: 5. CDR3 bases: TGTGCCAGCAGTGTAGGGACAGGATTCTACGAGCAGTACTTC. Amino acids: CASSVGTGFYEQYF.

This chain links TRBV5-6 with TRBJ2-7, with D perhaps TRBD2 (6 bases). Germline V lookup: CDR1 SGHDT, CDR2 YYEEEE. V was trimmed by 0 bases and J by 0 bases, leaving 7 bases between them. The CDR3 covers 14 residues. The CDR3 coding sequence is TGTGCCAGCAGCTTGGGGGGGGACTCCTACGAGCAGTACTTC. It translates to CASSLGGDSYEQYF.

The V and J genes are TRBV19 and TRBJ2-7; 9 bases are a match to TRBD2. The junction had 3 bases not matched to a gene; V was cut back by 1 base and J by 2 bases. The CDR3 sequence is 15 residues long. Germline loops: CDR1 LNHDA, CDR2 SQIVND (reference sequence). Here the CDR3 DNA reads TGTGCCAGTAGTATAGCGCTAGCGGGGACCTACGAGCAGTACTTC. It codes for CASSIALAGTYEQYF.

This clone counts as hyperexpanded. The V gene is TRBV6-1, the J gene TRBJ2-7; 9 nucleotides line up with TRBD2. This CDR3 is 15 amino acids long. The V segment lost 2 bases and the J segment 3 bases; nucleotides outside the gene matches: 5. Looked up from germline, CDR1 is MNHNS and CDR2 is SASEGT. In DNA form, the CDR3 reads TGTGCCAGCAGTGAACTGTCTAGCGGGGTCTACGAGCAGTACTTC. Residues: CASSELSSGVYEQYF.

The chain couples TRBV30 to TRBJ2-2, with D possibly being TRBD1 (5 bases). This CDR3 comprises 14 residues. CDR1 GTSNPN and CDR2 SVGIG come from the germline V gene (reference sequence). V was trimmed by 4 bases and J by 4 bases, leaving 13 bases between them. The CDR3 reads CAWMLSGITGELFF. CDR3 coding DNA: TGTGCCTGGATGTTGTCAGGGATCACCGGGGAGCTGTTTTTT.

V and J are TRBV10-3 and TRBJ2-3; tentative D call: TRBD1 (5 bases). The CDR3 extends over 16 amino acids. Germline V gene sequence: CDR1 ENHRY, CDR2 SYGVKD. The V gene lost 3 bases and the J gene lost 0 bases, with 13 bases spanning the gap. The CDR3 DNA follows: TGTGCCATCAGTGACCGACAGAGGATTAGCACAGATACGCAGTATTTT. Translated, it gives CAISDRQRISTDTQYF.

The chain links TRBV6-5 to TRBJ2-2; D call uncertain. V lost 2 bases to trimming and J lost 0 bases, with 10 bases between them. The germline CDR1 and CDR2 sequences are MNHEY and SVGAGI. The CDR3 totals 16 residues. The CDR3 region has the DNA TGTGCCAGCAGTTACGTCGTGACGGCGAACACCGGGGAGCTGTTTTTT. Translating it yields CASSYVVTANTGELFF.

This sequence joins TRBV4-1 and TRBJ2-1; D perhaps matches TRBD2 (5 bases). Germline-derived CDR1 and CDR2 are MGHRA and YSYEKL. V was pared by 0 bases and J by 2 bases, with 11 bases between. The CDR3 is 16 residues long. The CDR3 region has the DNA TGCGCCAGCAGCCAAGAATCCGGGGAAACCTACAATGAGCAGTTCTTC. Amino acids: CASSQESGETYNEQFF.

This rearrangement joins TRBV7-6 to TRBJ2-3; 8 bases match TRBD1. The CDR3 covers 15 residues. Trimming cost V 1 base and J 4 bases; bases outside gene matches: 4. Looked up from germline, CDR1 is SGHVS and CDR2 is FNYEAQ. CDR3 coding DNA: TGTGCCAGCAGCTTAGACTGGACAGGGCCAGATACGCAGTATTTT. Amino acid sequence: CASSLDWTGPDTQYF.